This T cell receptor beta chain was sequenced during a study of neurological immune-mediated disorders. Trimming left V 0 bases short and J 1 base short, with 15 bases between. The germline CDR1 and CDR2 sequences are LGHNA and YNFKEQ. The CDR3 spans 17 residues. This clonotype was counted ten times or more. TCRdb re-derived calls from the 5' RACE reads in MiXCR, one entry per CDR3 protein. The data hold approximately 26,000 distinct CDR3 sequences, with 2.5% to 4% observed a single time. Sequenced input: PBMCs. The sequence was obtained from a woman in her twenties or thirties with multiple sclerosis. The rearrangement links TRBV4-2 to TRBJ1-1; no definite D call. The CDR3 sequence: CASSQDQLGSPNTEAFF. CDR3 bases: TGTGCCAGCAGCCAAGATCAGCTTGGCAGCCCGAACACTGAAGCTTTCTTT.